Detailed here is one T cell receptor (beta chain). As handled by the study authors: Counts of nucleated cells, estimated from reference gene primer amplification, were obtained. The protocol was immunoSEQ multiplex PCR, while the TCRdb copy is restricted to in-frame clones and leaves out a portion. For V, J and clone size, that table is used; D and trimming come from the DNA. The table includes 200,000 or so clones, more than 85% detected once. Per germline, CDR1 LNHNV and CDR2 YYDKDF (reference sequence). The CDR3 runs to 13 residues. After removal of 8 bases from V and 9 bases from J, the junction contained 9 bases not matched to a gene. This entry belongs to a study of blood T cell repertoires in COVID-19. About the research overall: Acute and convalescent COVID-19 specimens originated in the United States, Italy and Spain. Sample material is recorded as cDNA or gDNA derived from T cells, B-cell-depleted T cells, or PBMCs.

The J gene is TRBJ1-1, the V gene TRBV15, with TRBD1 identical over 10 bases. Material for sequencing was peripheral blood. The sequence was obtained from a man in his fifties or sixties with COVID-19, enrolled during active disease. CDR3 amino acids: CATGPGQGIQAFF. The DNA of the CDR3 is TGTGCCACCGGACCGGGACAGGGGATTCAAGCTTTCTTT.